This TCR beta chain was sequenced for a study of blood T cell repertoires in COVID-19. Profiled with immunoSEQ multiplex PCR; TCRdb holds only in-frame clones, not every one. The top ten hold 35% of the sample, which has fewer than 85,000 clones, about 73% seen once. This receptor was taken from a woman in her seventies with acute or convalescent COVID-19. The sequencing input was peripheral blood.

CDR3 coding DNA: TGTGCCAGCAGTTACAACCGGATTCAGTACTTC. It specifies CASSYNRIQYF. The chain is built from TRBV6-5 and TRBJ2-4; unclear D gene. Germline V gives CDR1 MNHEY, CDR2 SVGAGI. CDR3 length: 11 amino acids. Deletions cut 2 bases from V and 10 bases from J, with 6 bases between.